The 14 T cell receptor beta chains given below trace back to one sample, sequenced in a study of T cell responses to AZD1222 COVID-19 vaccine. The table came from immunoSEQ multiplex PCR; TCRdb's copy has only in-frame clones and leaves some out. Of about 160,000 clones in the sample, about nine tenths were seen once. The material sequenced was peripheral blood, taken on day 0 of AZD1222 vaccination. These receptors were obtained from an adult in good health.

In the case of this clone: The same CDR3 can be traced to other DNA sequences in this sample. The chain links TRBV20-1 to TRBJ2-3, with D tentatively TRBD2 (5 bases). CDR1 is DFQATT, CDR2 SNEGSKA, per germline (reference sequence). This CDR3 is built from 11 residues. V lost 3 bases, J lost 5 bases, and 6 bases lay in between. CDR3 coding DNA: TGCAGTGCTAGTCGGGGAGATACGCAGTATTTT. Protein: CSASRGDTQYF.

This clone has only one observation. CDR3 in DNA: TGTGCCAGCAGCTTGGACTCATCTAACTATGGCTACACCTTC. Residues: CASSLDSSNYGYTF. The chain recombines TRBV5-6 with TRBJ1-2, with unresolved D. There are 14 residues in the CDR3. The germline gives CDR1 SGHDT, CDR2 YYEEEE. With 0 bases removed from V and 0 bases from J, the gap between germline ends came to 6 bases.

The gene calls are TRBV28 and TRBJ2-4; weak D call: TRBD2 (6 bases). Germline V lookup: CDR1 MDHEN, CDR2 SYDVKM. Trimming took 4 bases from V and 0 from J, leaving 10 bases between them. The CDR3 sequence is 15 residues long. The CDR3 sequence is CASSSGGTAKNIQYF. CDR3 coding DNA: TGTGCCAGCAGTTCGGGCGGGACAGCCAAAAACATTCAGTACTTC.

The V and J genes are TRBV9 and TRBJ2-1; D possibly uses TRBD1 or TRBD2 (6 bases each). Per germline, CDR1 SGDLS and CDR2 YYNGEE. V shed 4 bases and J shed 4 bases, with 21 bases lying between them. This CDR3 has 17 amino acids. The DNA for the CDR3 is TGTGCCAGCAGCTCAAGAGTGGGGGGCGGGAAGTACAATGAGCAGTTCTTC. Protein product: CASSSRVGGGKYNEQFF.

The chain couples TRBV7-9 to TRBJ1-5; D is ambiguous. V was pared by 2 bases and J by 4 bases, with 9 bases between. From germline, CDR1 is SEHNR and CDR2 FQNEAQ (reference sequence). The CDR3 has 14 amino acids. This CDR3 reads CASSLQAGNQPQHF. CDR3 DNA: TGTGCCAGCAGCTTACAGGCGGGAAATCAGCCCCAGCATTTT.

The chain combines TRBV30 with TRBJ2-1, with 7 bases that match TRBD2. J gave up 0 bases and V 5 bases, and 1 base lay outside the gene matches. CDR3 length: 13 amino acids. CDR1 GTSNPN and CDR2 SVGIG come from the germline V gene (reference sequence). DNA of the CDR3: TGTGCCTGGGGGAGGGACTCCTACAATGAGCAGTTCTTC. Translated: CAWGRDSYNEQFF. Full variable domain (remainder filled in from reference TRBV30 and TRBJ2-1): SQTIHQWPATLVQPVGSPLSLECTVEGTSNPNLYWYRQAAGRGLQLLFYSVGIGQISSEVPQNLSASRPQDRQFILSSKKLLLSDSGFYLCAWGRDSYNEQFFGPGTRLTVL.

The chain joins TRBV5-8 to TRBJ2-2; 10 bases agree with TRBD2. The CDR3 consists of 16 residues. Germline V CDR1 and CDR2: SGHTS, YDEGEE. V lost 3 bases, J lost 0 bases, and 2 bases stayed unmatched. CDR3 protein: CASSSGLAANTGELFF. The CDR3, as DNA: TGTGCCAGCAGCTCCGGACTAGCGGCGAACACCGGGGAGCTGTTTTTT.

The CDR3 nucleotides read TGTGCCAGCAGCTTAACAGGGCCGGCCCCGGAAGCTTTCTTT. Its protein is CASSLTGPAPEAFF. This chain uses TRBV5-4 with TRBJ1-1; TRBD1 might be the D (6 bases). V lost 2 bases and J lost 8, with 16 bases in between. Germline V gene data show CDR1 as SGHNT and CDR2 as YYREEE (reference sequence). This CDR3 region has 14 residues. Based on the CDR3 plus reference TRBV5-4 and TRBJ1-1, the full variable domain is ETGVTQSPTHLIKTRGQQVTLRCSSQSGHNTVSWYQQALGQGPQFIFQYYREEENGRGNFPPRFSGLQFPNYSSELNVNALELDDSALYLCASSLTGPAPEAFFGQGTRLTVV.

V and J are TRBV14 and TRBJ1-2, with D possibly being TRBD1 (6 bases). Trimming pared 0 bases from V and 4 bases from J, leaving 12 bases between. The CDR3 covers 15 residues. In germline, CDR1 is SGHDN, CDR2 FVKESK. The CDR3: CASSQDAGTTYGYTF. CDR3 nucleotide sequence: TGTGCCAGCAGCCAAGATGCAGGGACAACCTATGGCTACACCTTC.

The V gene is TRBV10-3, the J gene TRBJ2-7; D assignment may be TRBD1 or TRBD2 (5 bases each). Germline CDR1 ENHRY, CDR2 SYGVKD. CDR3 length equals 13 residues. V was clipped by 4 bases and J by 0 bases, with 7 bases between them. The CDR3 loop is CAISAGGSYEQYF. The CDR3 nucleotides are TGTGCCATCAGTGCTGGGGGCTCCTACGAGCAGTACTTC.

This chain uses TRBV4-2 with TRBJ2-2, with D possibly matching TRBD2 (5 bases). CDR1 LGHNA and CDR2 YNFKEQ come from the germline V gene. The CDR3 runs to 14 residues. Trimming took 1 base from V and 6 from J, leaving 9 bases between them. The CDR3 DNA sequence: TGTGCCAGCAGCCAAGTTAGGAGGTCCGGGGAGCTGTTTTTT. Encoded protein: CASSQVRRSGELFF.

The chain couples TRBV4-1 to TRBJ1-3; maybe TRBD1 (5 bases). The CDR3 runs to 15 residues. The germline V and J ends were trimmed by 0 bases and 4 bases, with 10 bases remaining between them. Germline V gene lookup returns CDR1 MGHRA and CDR2 YSYEKL. The DNA of the CDR3 is TGCGCCAGCAGCCAAGAGTCAGGGATGGGAAACACCATATATTTT. It yields the protein CASSQESGMGNTIYF.

V is TRBV28 and J is TRBJ1-4, with 9 nucleotides matching TRBD1. Germline CDR1 MDHEN, CDR2 SYDVKM. This CDR3 comprises 15 residues. With V trimmed by 5 bases and J by 8 bases, 9 bases remained unmatched. As DNA, the CDR3 is TGTGCCAGCAGTAAGACGACAGGGGGTTTGGAAAAACTGTTTTTT. Protein: CASSKTTGGLEKLFF.

The genes are TRBV28 and TRBJ1-5, with TRBD1 matching 9 bases. Germline V lookup: CDR1 MDHEN, CDR2 SYDVKM. With V trimmed by 6 bases and J by 4 bases, 10 bases remained unmatched. The CDR3 sequence is 16 residues long. The CDR3 reads CASSPLLTGGNQPQHF. The CDR3 region has the DNA TGTGCCAGCAGCCCCCTCCTGACAGGGGGAAATCAGCCCCAGCATTTT.